This T cell receptor beta chain was obtained from a study of shared clonotypes between healthy human individuals. Study-level points and caveats: Large sequencing depth failed to make sorted-subset sequencing complete, rarefaction showed. Naive CD4 clonotype sharing across several donors was about 5%.

TCRdb's table, derived via immunoSEQ multiplex PCR, lists solely in-frame clones and lacks some. The sample yields fewer than 350,000 clones, roughly 84% seen once. For this clone: Its antigen is undetermined.

Trimming pared 3 bases from V and 0 bases from J, leaving 10 bases between. Germline assignment: CDR1 SGDLS and CDR2 YYNGEE. This CDR3 is 14 amino acids long. Healthy adults negative for HIV, lacking recent acute infections or vaccinations, served as donors. What was sequenced was memory CD8+ T cells sorted from blood. Noted subset: CD45RO+ cells pooled with CCR7-negative TemRA cells. The chain has TRBV9 and TRBJ2-7; D may correspond to TRBD1 or TRBD2 (5 bases each). The origin of this receptor is a man between 18 and 35 years old in good health. The CDR3 region is CASSGGTISYEQYF. The CDR3 coding sequence is TGTGCCAGCAGCGGAGGGACCATCTCCTACGAGCAGTACTTC.